The next 15 T cell receptor beta chains were all read from a single sample in a study of blood T cells in healthy people across ages. A second PCR, run for roughly 7 to 12 cycles, used a sample-barcoded 5' primer plus a J-beta primer mix. A single record per CDR3 protein comes from TCRdb applying MiXCR to the 5' RACE reads. The repertoire holds roughly 800,000 distinct CDR3 sequences, with about 25% as singletons. The data also belong to a second study, concerning T cells of mothers and their children.

The sequencing input was blood. All receptors come from a boy younger than 18 in good health.

The chain couples TRBV20-1 to TRBJ2-3; perhaps D is TRBD1 or TRBD2 (6 bases each). The CDR3 runs 15 residues. CDR1 and CDR2 (germline): DFQATT, SNEGSKA (reference sequence). Trimming cost V 3 bases and J 3 bases, with 16 bases left between them. The CDR3 sequence: CSASLRGQSTDTQYF. The CDR3 DNA is TGCAGTGCTAGCTTGCGGGGACAATCTACAGATACGCAGTATTTT.

This clonotype was found a few times. Likely a read error: the CDR3 ends without its conserved phenylalanine or tryptophan. The DNA is left out, because the CDR3 cannot be placed on it with certainty; the CDR3 is given as TCRdb lists it. The rearrangement joins TRBV29-1 to TRBJ1-2; no check of the table's D call, TRBD1, against the DNA was made. The germline V gene encodes CDR1 SQVTM and CDR2 ANQGSEA. The CDR3 is 12 residues long, ends included. CDR3 sequence reads: CSVVAGTGDSRV.

V is TRBV7-9 and J is TRBJ2-5; D uncertain. V was trimmed by 5 bases and J by 4 bases, leaving 17 bases between them. This CDR3 is built from 15 residues. Germline V gives CDR1 SEHNR, CDR2 FQNEAQ (reference sequence). The DNA of the CDR3 is TGTGCCAGCAGCAGCTCAAAAACGGGTGTAGAGACCCAGTACTTC. Translating it yields CASSSSKTGVETQYF.

V is TRBV5-1 and J is TRBJ2-1, with 8 bases fitting TRBD2. Trimming took 0 bases from V and 5 from J; bases not matched to a gene: 4. The CDR3 consists of 15 residues. Germline values: CDR1 SGHRS, CDR2 YFSETQ. For the CDR3, the DNA is TGCGCCAGCAGCTTGGTTAGCGGGAATCACAATGAGCAGTTCTTC. This codes for CASSLVSGNHNEQFF. Drawing the rest from reference TRBV5-1 and TRBJ2-1, the complete variable domain is KAGVTQTPRYLIKTRGQQVTLSCSPISGHRSVSWYQQTPGQGLQFLFEYFSETQRNKGNFPGRFSGRQFSNSRSEMNVSTLELGDSALYLCASSLVSGNHNEQFFGPGTRLTVL.

This clonotype was observed a few times. The rearrangement joins TRBV20-1 to TRBJ2-3, with D possibly being TRBD1 or TRBD2 (5 bases each). CDR1 and CDR2 from the germline V gene are DFQATT and SNEGSKA (reference sequence). The CDR3 extends over 14 amino acids. V dropped 6 bases and J dropped 2 bases, with 15 bases sitting between them. The CDR3 protein is CSAPGRGSTDTQYF. Here the CDR3 DNA reads TGCAGTGCCCCCGGCCGGGGCTCCACAGATACGCAGTATTTT.

This clonotype was detected many times. The chain couples TRBV9 to TRBJ2-7; TRBD1 aligns across 11 bases. From germline, CDR1 is SGDLS and CDR2 YYNGEE. V lost 3 bases, J lost 3 bases, and 2 bases stayed unmatched. This CDR3 is built from 14 residues. CDR3 sequence: CASSAGTGGYEQYF. CDR3 DNA: TGTGCCAGCAGCGCCGGGACAGGGGGCTACGAGCAGTACTTC.

The table lists this clonotype with a few counts. The chain uses TRBV3-1 and TRBJ1-5, with TRBD1 as a possible D gene (5 bases). CDR1 is LGHDT, CDR2 YNNKEL, per germline (reference sequence). The CDR3 consists of 15 residues. V gave up 0 bases and J gave up 6 bases, with 12 bases separating them. The DNA of the CDR3 is TGTGCCAGCAGCCAAGATCTGTCAGGGAGTCAGCCCCAGCATTTT. Translation: CASSQDLSGSQPQHF.

This clonotype was counted only a few times. The chain employs TRBV7-8 and TRBJ1-3, with D possibly TRBD1 on 5 matching bases. The CDR3 extends over 19 amino acids. Trimming stripped 1 base from V and 0 bases from J, with 19 bases between. Germline CDR1 and CDR2: SGHVS and FQNEAQ. The CDR3 loop is CASSLGGGRPRFSGNTIYF. In DNA, the CDR3 is TGTGCCAGCAGCTTAGGGGGGGGGAGACCGCGATTCTCTGGAAACACCATATATTTT.

The CDR3: CASSLGTALQAFF. Here the CDR3 DNA reads TGTGCCAGCAGCTTAGGCACGGCCCTGCAAGCTTTCTTT. The rearrangement joins TRBV11-2 to TRBJ1-1; D is undetermined. Trimming took off 1 base at V and 9 bases at J, with 12 bases between the two ends. The V gene's germline CDR1 is SGHAT and CDR2 FQNNGV. The CDR3 length is 13 residues. The full variable domain, with the rest looked up from reference TRBV11-2 and TRBJ1-1, is EAGVAQSPRYKIIEKRQSVAFWCNPISGHATLYWYQQILGQGPKLLIQFQNNGVVDDSQLPKDRFSAERLKGVDSTLKIQPAKLEDSAVYLCASSLGTALQAFFGQGTRLTVV.

This clonotype was detected a few times. This chain links TRBV4-1 with TRBJ1-3; no reliable D call. V shed 0 bases and J shed 0 bases, with 9 bases lying between them. The germline gives CDR1 MGHRA, CDR2 YSYEKL. This CDR3 region has 16 residues. DNA of the CDR3: TGCGCCAGCAGCCAAGATTCGGCTTCCTCTGGAAACACCATATATTTT. Translation gives CASSQDSASSGNTIYF.

Here the CDR3 DNA reads TGCAGTGCTAGAGGAGTGCAGCTGCAAGAGACCCAGTACTTC. Its translation is CSARGVQLQETQYF. The chain has TRBV20-1 and TRBJ2-5; no clear D gene. The CDR3 loop spans 14 amino acids. Deletions cut 1 base from V and 2 bases from J, with 11 bases between. Germline V CDR1 and CDR2: DFQATT, SNEGSKA (reference sequence).

The chain recombines TRBV7-2 with TRBJ2-3; D possibly corresponds to TRBD1 (6 bases). The CDR3 is 15 amino acids. The germline V gene encodes CDR1 SGHTA and CDR2 FQGNSA. Trimming pared 5 bases from V and 1 base from J, leaving 13 bases between. CDR3 sequence (DNA): TGTGCCAGCAGCCCCCAGGCAGGGGGCACAGATACGCAGTATTTT. This gives the protein CASSPQAGGTDTQYF.

The table lists this clonotype with a few counts. The rearrangement joins TRBV9 to TRBJ2-5; D gene ambiguous. The J call is doubtful: the DNA matches TRBJ2-1 better. Germline V gene data show CDR1 as SGDLS and CDR2 as YYNGEE. The CDR3 loop spans 16 amino acids. Here the CDR3 reads CASSVVGRIFSNEQFF. In DNA form, the CDR3 reads TGTGCCAGCAGCGTAGTAGGCAGGATCTTTTCCAATGAGCAGTTCTTC.

The rearrangement joins TRBV27 to TRBJ2-5; D gene ambiguous. The end of the DNA aligns better with TRBJ2-7, so the J call may be wrong. Per germline, CDR1 MNHEY and CDR2 SMNVEV (reference sequence). CDR3 length equals 18 residues. The CDR3 DNA follows: TGTGCCAGCAGTTACGACGTCGGCCGCCAAAGTAGTCCCTACGAGCAGTACTTC. Its translation: CASSYDVGRQSSPYEQYF.

This clonotype was found a few times. The rearrangement links TRBV19 to TRBJ2-3; perhaps TRBD1 as D (5 bases). V shed 1 base and J shed 3 bases, with 11 bases lying between them. The length of the CDR3 is 15 residues. Per germline, CDR1 LNHDA and CDR2 SQIVND (reference sequence). The CDR3 DNA reads TGTGCCAGTAGTATAGTCTCAGGGCGAACAGATACGCAGTATTTT. This sequence encodes CASSIVSGRTDTQYF.